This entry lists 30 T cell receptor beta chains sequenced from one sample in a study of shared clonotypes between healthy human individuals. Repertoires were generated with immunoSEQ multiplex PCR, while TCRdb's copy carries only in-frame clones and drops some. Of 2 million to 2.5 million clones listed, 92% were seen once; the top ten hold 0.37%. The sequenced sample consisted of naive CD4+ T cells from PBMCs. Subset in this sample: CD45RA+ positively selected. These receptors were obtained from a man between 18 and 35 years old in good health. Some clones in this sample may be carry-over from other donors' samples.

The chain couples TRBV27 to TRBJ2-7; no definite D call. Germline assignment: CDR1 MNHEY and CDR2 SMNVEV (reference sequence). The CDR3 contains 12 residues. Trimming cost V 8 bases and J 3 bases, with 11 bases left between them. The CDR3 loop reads CASGNPYYEQYF. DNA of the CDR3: TGTGCCAGCGGCAATCCGTACTACGAGCAGTACTTC.

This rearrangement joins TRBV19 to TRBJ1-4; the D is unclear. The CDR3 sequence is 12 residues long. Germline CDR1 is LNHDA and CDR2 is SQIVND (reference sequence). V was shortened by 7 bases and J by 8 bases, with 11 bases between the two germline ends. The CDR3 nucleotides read TGTGCCAGTAAGACGGCGGAGGAAAAACTGTTTTTT. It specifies CASKTAEEKLFF.

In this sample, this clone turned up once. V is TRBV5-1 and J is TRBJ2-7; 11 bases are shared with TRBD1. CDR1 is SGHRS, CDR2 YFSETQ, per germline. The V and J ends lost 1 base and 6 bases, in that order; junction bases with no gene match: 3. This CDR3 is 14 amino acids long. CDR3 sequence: CASSLLDRGLEQYF. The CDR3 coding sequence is TGCGCCAGCAGCTTGCTGGACAGGGGGCTCGAGCAGTACTTC. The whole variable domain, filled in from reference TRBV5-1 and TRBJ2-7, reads KAGVTQTPRYLIKTRGQQVTLSCSPISGHRSVSWYQQTPGQGLQFLFEYFSETQRNKGNFPGRFSGRQFSNSRSEMNVSTLELGDSALYLCASSLLDRGLEQYFGPGTRLTVT.

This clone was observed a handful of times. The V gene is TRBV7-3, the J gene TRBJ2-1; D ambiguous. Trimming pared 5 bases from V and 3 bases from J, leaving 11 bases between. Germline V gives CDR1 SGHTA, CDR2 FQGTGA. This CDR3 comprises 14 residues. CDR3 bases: TGTGCCAGCAGCCGTCTAGGAGACTACAATGAGCAGTTCTTC. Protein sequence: CASSRLGDYNEQFF.

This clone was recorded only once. The CDR3 DNA sequence: TGTGCCAGCAGCTCATCACCGGACGGCGGGACCCAGTACTTC. Protein sequence: CASSSSPDGGTQYF. V is TRBV7-7 and J is TRBJ2-5; D ambiguous. The CDR3 sequence is 14 residues long. The germline V gene has CDR1 SSHAT and CDR2 FNYEAQ (reference sequence). V was pared by 4 bases and J by 7 bases, with 16 bases between.

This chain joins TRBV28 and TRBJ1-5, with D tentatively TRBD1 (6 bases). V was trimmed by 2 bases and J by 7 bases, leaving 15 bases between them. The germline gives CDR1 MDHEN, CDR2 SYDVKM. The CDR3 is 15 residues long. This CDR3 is CASSLTSRGRQPQHF. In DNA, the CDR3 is TGTGCCAGCAGTTTAACCTCCAGGGGTCGACAGCCCCAGCATTTT.

The CDR3 reads CAIRENRDSNQPQHF. The CDR3 DNA sequence: TGTGCCATCAGGGAAAACAGGGATAGCAATCAGCCCCAGCATTTT. The V and J genes are TRBV10-3 and TRBJ1-5, with a possible D match to TRBD1 (6 bases). CDR3 size: 15 residues. Germline CDR1 is ENHRY and CDR2 is SYGVKD. The germline V and J ends were trimmed by 6 bases and 0 bases, with 12 bases remaining between them.

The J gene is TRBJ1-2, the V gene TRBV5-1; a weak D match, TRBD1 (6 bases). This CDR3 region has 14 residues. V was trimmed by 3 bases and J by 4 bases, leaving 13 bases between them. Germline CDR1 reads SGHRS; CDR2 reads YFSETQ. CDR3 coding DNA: TGCGCCAGCAGCTCGTCAGGACAGAGCTATGGCTACACCTTC. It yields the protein CASSSSGQSYGYTF.

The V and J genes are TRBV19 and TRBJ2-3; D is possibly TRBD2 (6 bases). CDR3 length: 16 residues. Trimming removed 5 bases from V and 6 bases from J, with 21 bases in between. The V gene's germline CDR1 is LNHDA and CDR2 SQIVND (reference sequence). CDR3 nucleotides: TGTGCCAGTAGTTTACATTTAGCGGCGTCCGGGGATACGCAGTATTTT. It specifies CASSLHLAASGDTQYF.

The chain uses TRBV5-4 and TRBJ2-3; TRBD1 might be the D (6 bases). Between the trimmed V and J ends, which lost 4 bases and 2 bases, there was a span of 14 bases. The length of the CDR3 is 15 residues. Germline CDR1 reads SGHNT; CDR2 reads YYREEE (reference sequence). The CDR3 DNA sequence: TGTGCCAGCAGCCTTACAGGGTCCCCCACAGATACGCAGTATTTT. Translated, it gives CASSLTGSPTDTQYF.

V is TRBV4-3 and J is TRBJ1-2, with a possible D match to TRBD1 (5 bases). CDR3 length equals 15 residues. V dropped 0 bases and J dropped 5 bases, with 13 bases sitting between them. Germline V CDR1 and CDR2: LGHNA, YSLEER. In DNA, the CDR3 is TGCGCCAGCAGCCAAGATCGGGGACGGCAATATGGCTACACCTTC. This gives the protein CASSQDRGRQYGYTF.

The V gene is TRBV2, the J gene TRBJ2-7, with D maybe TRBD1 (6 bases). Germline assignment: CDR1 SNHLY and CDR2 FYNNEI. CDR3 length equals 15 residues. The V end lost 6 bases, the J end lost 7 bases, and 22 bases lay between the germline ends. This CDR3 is CASSDQQGRVSEQYF. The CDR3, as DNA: TGTGCCAGCAGCGATCAACAGGGACGGGTCAGTGAGCAGTACTTC.

CDR3 DNA: TGTGCCACCAGCAGAGACCCCGGGATAAGGTCCGGAAACACCATATATTTT. Its translation is CATSRDPGIRSGNTIYF. The chain links TRBV15 to TRBJ1-3; D is uncertain. This CDR3 is 17 amino acids long. CDR1 is LNHNV and CDR2 is YYDKDF in the germline V gene (reference sequence). V lost 0 bases, J lost 4 bases, and 16 bases lay in between.

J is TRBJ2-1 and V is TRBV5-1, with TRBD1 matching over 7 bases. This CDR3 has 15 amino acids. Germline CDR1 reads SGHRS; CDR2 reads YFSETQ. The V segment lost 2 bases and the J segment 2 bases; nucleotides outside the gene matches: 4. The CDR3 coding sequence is TGCGCCAGCAGCTTTGGGGGACAGACCTACAATGAGCAGTTCTTC. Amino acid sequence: CASSFGGQTYNEQFF.

CDR3 DNA: TGCGCCAGCAGCTTGATTAGGGCTAGCGGGAGGAATGAGCAGTTCTTC. As protein: CASSLIRASGRNEQFF. The chain has TRBV5-1 and TRBJ2-1, with 11 bases fitting TRBD2. The ends lost 1 base at V and 7 bases at J; junction bases unmatched: 7. The CDR3 covers 16 residues. Germline-derived CDR1 and CDR2 are SGHRS and YFSETQ. Looking up the rest from reference TRBV5-1 and TRBJ2-1 gives the full variable domain: KAGVTQTPRYLIKTRGQQVTLSCSPISGHRSVSWYQQTPGQGLQFLFEYFSETQRNKGNFPGRFSGRQFSNSRSEMNVSTLELGDSALYLCASSLIRASGRNEQFFGPGTRLTVL.

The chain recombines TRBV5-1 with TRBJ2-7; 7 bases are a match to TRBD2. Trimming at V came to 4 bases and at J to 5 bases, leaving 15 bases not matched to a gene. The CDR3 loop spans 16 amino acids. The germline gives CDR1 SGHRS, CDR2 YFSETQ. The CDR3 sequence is CASSLGPLAENNEQYF. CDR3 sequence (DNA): TGCGCCAGCAGCCTAGGACCCCTAGCGGAGAATAACGAGCAGTACTTC.

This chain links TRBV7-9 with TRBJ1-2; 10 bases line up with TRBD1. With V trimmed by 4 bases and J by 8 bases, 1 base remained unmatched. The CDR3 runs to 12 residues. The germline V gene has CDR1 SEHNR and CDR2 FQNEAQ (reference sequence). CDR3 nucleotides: TGTGCCAGCAGCTCGACAGGGGGCGGCTACACCTTC. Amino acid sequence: CASSSTGGGYTF.

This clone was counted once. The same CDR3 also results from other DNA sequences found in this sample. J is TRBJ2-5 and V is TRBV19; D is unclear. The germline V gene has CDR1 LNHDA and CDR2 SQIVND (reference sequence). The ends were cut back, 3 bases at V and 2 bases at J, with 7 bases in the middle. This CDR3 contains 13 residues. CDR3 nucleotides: TGTGCCAGTAGTATTTCGAAGCAAGAGACCCAGTACTTC. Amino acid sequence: CASSISKQETQYF.

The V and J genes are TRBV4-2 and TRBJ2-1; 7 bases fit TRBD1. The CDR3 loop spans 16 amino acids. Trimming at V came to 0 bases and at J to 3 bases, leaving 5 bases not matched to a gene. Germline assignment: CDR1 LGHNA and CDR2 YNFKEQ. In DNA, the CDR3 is TGTGCCAGCAGCCAAGATCGGACAGGCTACTACAATGAGCAGTTCTTC. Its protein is CASSQDRTGYYNEQFF.

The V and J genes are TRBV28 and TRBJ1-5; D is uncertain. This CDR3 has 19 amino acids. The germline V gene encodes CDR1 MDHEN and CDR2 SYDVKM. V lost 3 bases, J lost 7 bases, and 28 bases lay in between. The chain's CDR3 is CASSFGTGYSNQPWQPQHF. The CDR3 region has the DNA TGTGCCAGCAGTTTCGGCACGGGATATAGCAATCAGCCTTGGCAGCCCCAGCATTTT.

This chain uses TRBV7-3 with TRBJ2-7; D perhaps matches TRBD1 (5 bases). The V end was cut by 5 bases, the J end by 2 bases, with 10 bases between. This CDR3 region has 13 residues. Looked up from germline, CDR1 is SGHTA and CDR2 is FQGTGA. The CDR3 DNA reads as TGTGCCAGCAGCCAGGGATCCACCTACGAGCAGTACTTC. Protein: CASSQGSTYEQYF.

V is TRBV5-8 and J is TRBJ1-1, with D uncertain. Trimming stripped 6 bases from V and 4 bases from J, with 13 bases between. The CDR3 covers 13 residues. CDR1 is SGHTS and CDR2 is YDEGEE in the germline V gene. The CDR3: CASNLQRVTEAFF. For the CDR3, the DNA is TGTGCCAGCAACCTCCAGCGAGTCACTGAAGCTTTCTTT.

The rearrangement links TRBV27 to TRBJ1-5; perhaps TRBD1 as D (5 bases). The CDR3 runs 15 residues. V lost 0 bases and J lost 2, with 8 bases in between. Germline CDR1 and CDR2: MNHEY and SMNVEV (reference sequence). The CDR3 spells CASSLSPGGNQPQHF. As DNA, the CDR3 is TGTGCCAGCAGTTTATCACCGGGGGGCAATCAGCCCCAGCATTTT.

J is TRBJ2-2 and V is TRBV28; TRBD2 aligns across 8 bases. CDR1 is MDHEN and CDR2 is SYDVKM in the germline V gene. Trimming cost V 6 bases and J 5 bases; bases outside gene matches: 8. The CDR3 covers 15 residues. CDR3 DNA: TGTGCCAGCAGGCAAGCGGGAGAGAGGACCGGGGAGCTGTTTTTT. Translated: CASRQAGERTGELFF.

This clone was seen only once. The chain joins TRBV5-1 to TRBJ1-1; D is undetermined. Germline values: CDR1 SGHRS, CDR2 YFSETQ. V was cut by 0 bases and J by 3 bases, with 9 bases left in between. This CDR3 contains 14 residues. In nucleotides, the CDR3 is TGCGCCAGCAGCTTGGTGGGTTTGGACACTGAAGCTTTCTTT. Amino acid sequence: CASSLVGLDTEAFF.

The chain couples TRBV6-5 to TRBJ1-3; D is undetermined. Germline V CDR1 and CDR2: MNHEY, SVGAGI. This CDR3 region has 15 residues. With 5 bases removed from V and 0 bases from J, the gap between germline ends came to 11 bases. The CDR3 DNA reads TGTGCCAGCAGTAAAGAGCGGGTCTCTGGAAACACCATATATTTT. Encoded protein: CASSKERVSGNTIYF.

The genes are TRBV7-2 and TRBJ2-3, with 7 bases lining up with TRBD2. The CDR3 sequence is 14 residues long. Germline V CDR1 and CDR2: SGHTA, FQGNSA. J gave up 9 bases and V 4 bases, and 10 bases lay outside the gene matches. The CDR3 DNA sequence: TGTGCCAGCAGCTCTAGCGGCCTCTTGGGCACGCAGTATTTT. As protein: CASSSSGLLGTQYF.

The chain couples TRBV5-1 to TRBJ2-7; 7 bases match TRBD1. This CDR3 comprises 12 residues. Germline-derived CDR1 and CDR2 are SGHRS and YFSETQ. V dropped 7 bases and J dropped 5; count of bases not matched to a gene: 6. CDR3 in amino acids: CASGTGAHEQYF. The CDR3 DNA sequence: TGCGCCAGCGGAACAGGGGCCCACGAGCAGTACTTC. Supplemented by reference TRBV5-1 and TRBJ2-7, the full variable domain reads KAGVTQTPRYLIKTRGQQVTLSCSPISGHRSVSWYQQTPGQGLQFLFEYFSETQRNKGNFPGRFSGRQFSNSRSEMNVSTLELGDSALYLCASGTGAHEQYFGPGTRLTVT.

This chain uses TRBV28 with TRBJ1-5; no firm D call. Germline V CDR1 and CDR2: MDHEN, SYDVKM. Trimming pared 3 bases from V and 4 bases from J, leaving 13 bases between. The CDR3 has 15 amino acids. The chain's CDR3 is CASSFFGVGNQPQHF. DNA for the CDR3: TGTGCCAGCAGTTTTTTTGGAGTTGGGAATCAGCCCCAGCATTTT.

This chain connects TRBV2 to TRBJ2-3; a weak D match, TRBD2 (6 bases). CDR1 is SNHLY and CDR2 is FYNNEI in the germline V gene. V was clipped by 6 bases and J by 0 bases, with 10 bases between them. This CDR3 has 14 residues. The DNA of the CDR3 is TGTGCCAGCAGGACGGGACTTAGCACAGATACGCAGTATTTT. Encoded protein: CASRTGLSTDTQYF.